This T cell receptor (beta chain) was recorded in a study of blood T cells in healthy people across ages. A second about 7 to 11 cycle PCR used barcoded and J-beta primers. TCRdb used MiXCR to reprocess the 5' RACE reads, holding one entry per CDR3 protein. This repertoire shows some 760,000 distinct CDR3 sequences, just under 25% found once; its top ten account for 9% to 9.5%. The same data also went into a second study, on T cells of mothers and their children.

Sequencing input: blood. This receptor was obtained from a boy under 18 in good health.

Here the CDR3 reads CASGLGDRAPQYF. As DNA, the CDR3 is TGTGCTAGTGGTTTGGGCGACAGGGCGCCCCAGTACTTC. The gene calls are TRBV12-5 and TRBJ2-1; TRBD1 agrees at 7 bases. Gene TRBJ2-5 matches the end of the DNA better, so the J call may be wrong. Germline V gene lookup returns CDR1 LGHNT and CDR2 FRNRAP. This CDR3 has 13 residues.